This is a list of T cell receptor beta chains from one sample in a study of T-cell memory formation after mild COVID-19. TCRdb recomputed calls from the 5' RACE reads with MiXCR, one row per CDR3 protein. The sample records 470,000 or so distinct CDR3 sequences, approximately 18% being singletons. Sequenced material: PBMCs or a T cell subset sorted from them (not recorded which). Receptors were obtained from an adult woman who had mild COVID-19 (a few samples of this study predate the infection). Cell type and time point are not known. Each CDR3 is given with its conserved first and last residue. D genes are given only for firm matches. Size is stated for part of the rows, as once, few or many counts, or as a class when the clone is expanded.

TRBJ2-5 | TRBV29-1 | few | . | CSVDPSAGERTQYF | TGCAGCGTTGACCCCTCAGCGGGTGAAAGGACCCAGTACTTC
TRBJ1-4 | TRBV9 | few | . | CASSPSPQAGGEKLFF | TGTGCCAGCAGCCCGAGCCCACAGGCCGGGGGTGAAAAACTGTTTTTT
TRBJ1-2 | TRBV7-6 | many | . | CASSLNRASGYTF | TGTGCCAGCAGTCTCAACAGGGCCAGTGGCTACACCTTC
TRBJ2-5 | TRBV12-3/TRBV12-4 | . | . | CASSSSAWETQYF | TGTGCCAGCAGTTCCTCCGCCTGGGAGACCCAGTACTTC
TRBJ2-5 | TRBV20-1 | few | . | CSARDQSLGVETQYF | TGCAGTGCTAGAGATCAGTCGCTGGGTGTAGAGACCCAGTACTTC
TRBJ1-5 | TRBV5-1 | . | TRBD1 | CASSLGGQGHQPQHF | TGCGCCAGCAGCTTGGGCGGACAGGGTCATCAGCCCCAGCATTTT
TRBJ2-1 | TRBV12-3/TRBV12-4 | few | TRBD2 | CASSLRIQLAGVRAQFNEQFF | TGTGCCAGCAGTTTAAGGATCCAGCTAGCGGGAGTACGAGCCCAATTCAATGAGCAGTTCTTC
TRBJ2-7 | TRBV19 | once | . | CASSIGGGNYEQYF | TGTGCCAGTAGTATTGGAGGGGGCAACTACGAGCAGTACTTC
TRBJ1-5 | TRBV20-1 | . | TRBD1 | CSAGTGGFYSNQPQHF | TGCAGTGCTGGGACAGGGGGCTTCTATAGCAATCAGCCCCAGCATTTT
TRBJ2-5 | TRBV15 | few | . | CATSWRVGETQYF | TGTGCCACCAGCTGGCGTGTTGGAGAGACCCAGTACTTC
TRBJ2-1 | TRBV11-3 | . | TRBD2 | CASSLDLPAGGHEQFF | TGTGCCAGCAGCTTAGATCTTCCAGCGGGAGGACATGAGCAGTTCTTC
TRBJ2-3 | TRBV5-1 | . | TRBD1 | CASSRGPDRGHSTDTQYF | TGCGCCAGCAGCCGAGGGCCGGACAGGGGGCACTCCACAGATACGCAGTATTTT
TRBJ2-1 | TRBV11-2 | . | . | CASSLEGRIDYNEQFF | TGTGCCAGCAGCTTGGAAGGGCGGATAGACTACAATGAGCAGTTCTTC
TRBJ2-7 | TRBV24-1 | . | . | CATSDGHHSYEQYF | TGTGCCACCAGTGACGGACATCACTCCTACGAGCAGTACTTC
TRBJ2-1 | TRBV12-3/TRBV12-4 | few | . | CASKHRESQFF | TGTGCCAGCAAGCACAGGGAGAGCCAGTTCTTC
TRBJ1-5 | TRBV7-9 | . | . | CARRGASLGRVINQPQHF | TGTGCCAGAAGGGGAGCTTCCCTAGGGAGGGTAATCAATCAGCCCCAGCATTTT
TRBJ1-3 | TRBV7-2 | . | TRBD1 | CASSSRTGSGNTIYF | TGTGCCAGCAGCTCTAGGACAGGGAGTGGAAACACCATATATTTT
TRBJ2-3 | TRBV27 | few | TRBD2 | CASSFRRVAGATDTQYF | TGTGCCAGCAGTTTCCGGAGGGTAGCGGGAGCCACAGATACGCAGTATTTT
TRBJ1-1 | TRBV6-6 | . | . | CASRRDGLNTEAFF | TGTGCCAGCAGGCGGGACGGTCTGAACACTGAAGCTTTCTTT
TRBJ2-1 | TRBV7-2 | . | . | CASSLGQEVFF | TGTGCCAGCAGCTTAGGACAGGAGGTGTTCTTC
TRBJ2-7 | TRBV6-2/TRBV6-3 | few | TRBD2 | CASTLGLAGYEQYF | TGTGCCAGCACCTTGGGACTAGCGGGCTACGAGCAGTACTTC
TRBJ1-2 | TRBV20-1 | many | . | CSANQGYYGYTF | TGCAGTGCTAACCAGGGGTACTATGGCTACACCTTC
TRBJ1-2 | TRBV5-1 | many | TRBD1 | CASSHGQGRDGYTF | TGCGCCAGCAGCCACGGACAGGGAAGAGATGGCTACACCTTC
TRBJ1-2 | TRBV4-2 | few | . | CASSQDPIRVTGYTF | TGTGCCAGCAGCCAAGATCCGATCAGGGTTACTGGCTACACCTTC
TRBJ2-2 | TRBV12-3/TRBV12-4 | . | . | CASSPGKHYTGELFF | TGTGCCAGCAGCCCTGGGAAGCACTACACCGGGGAGCTGTTTTTT
TRBJ1-5 | TRBV7-8 | many | . | CASSLTLDSNQPQHF | TGTGCCAGCAGCTTAACTTTAGACAGCAATCAGCCCCAGCATTTT
TRBJ1-2 | TRBV10-3 | . | . | CAISESSYGYTF | TGTGCCATCAGTGAGTCGAGCTATGGCTACACCTTC
TRBJ1-3 | TRBV18 | . | . | CASSPTSSRGNTIYF | TGTGCCAGCTCACCAACGTCGTCAAGAGGAAACACCATATATTTT
TRBJ2-1 | TRBV6-4 | . | TRBD2 | CASSVGLAGKNNEQFF | TGTGCCAGCAGTGTAGGGCTAGCGGGGAAAAACAATGAGCAGTTCTTC
TRBJ2-2 | TRBV12-5 | . | TRBD1 | CASGLGDSYTGELFF | TGTGCTAGTGGTTTGGGGGACAGTTACACCGGGGAGCTGTTTTTT
TRBJ1-1 | TRBV20-1 | . | . | CSASQGNTEAFF | TGCAGTGCTAGCCAAGGGAACACTGAAGCTTTCTTT
TRBJ1-1 | TRBV20-1 | few | . | CSAGGRVVRNTEAFF | TGCAGTGCCGGGGGCAGGGTGGTACGGAACACTGAAGCTTTCTTT
TRBJ1-5 | TRBV7-2 | . | . | CATRRVSGNKEQHF | TGTGCCACCAGACGGGTCTCCGGTAATAAGGAACAGCATTTT
TRBJ2-6 | TRBV7-3 | many | TRBD2 | CASSLTRGRLPSGANVLTF | TGTGCCAGCAGCTTAACCCGCGGGAGGCTTCCCTCTGGGGCCAACGTCCTGACTTTC
TRBJ2-7 | TRBV20-1 | . | . | CSATGGGYEQYF | TGCAGTGCTACTGGAGGGGGTTACGAGCAGTACTTC
TRBJ2-7 | TRBV9 | few | . | CASSTASGRVSTYEQYF | TGTGCCAGCAGCACCGCGAGCGGAAGGGTATCCACCTACGAGCAGTACTTC
TRBJ2-3 | TRBV5-1 | few | TRBD1 | CASATGQGKDTQYF | TGCGCCAGCGCAACGGGACAGGGGAAAGATACGCAGTATTTT
TRBJ2-5 | TRBV5-1 | . | TRBD1 | CASSYKDREETQYF | TGCGCCAGCAGTTATAAGGACAGGGAAGAGACCCAGTACTTC
TRBJ1-3 | TRBV12-3/TRBV12-4 | . | TRBD1 | CASSPPGQGGNTIYF | TGTGCCAGCAGTCCTCCGGGACAGGGGGGGAACACCATATATTTT
TRBJ2-1 | TRBV12-3/TRBV12-4 | . | TRBD2 | CASIARLGLAGAEQFF | TGTGCCAGCATCGCGAGGTTGGGACTAGCGGGAGCTGAGCAGTTCTTC
TRBJ1-2 | TRBV6-2/TRBV6-3 | . | . | CASSYSHRDVVSYGYTF | TGTGCCAGCAGTTACTCACATCGGGACGTAGTCTCCTATGGCTACACCTTC
TRBJ1-3 | TRBV7-9 | . | . | CASSLRDGSGNTIYF | TGTGCCAGCAGCTTGAGGGACGGCTCTGGAAACACCATATATTTT
TRBJ1-1 | TRBV27 | . | TRBD1 | CASRVTGITEAFF | TGTGCCAGCAGGGTGACAGGGATAACTGAAGCTTTCTTT
TRBJ2-2 | TRBV5-1 | . | . | CASANGANANTGELFF | TGCGCCAGCGCGAACGGGGCCAATGCGAACACCGGGGAGCTGTTTTTT
TRBJ1-2 | TRBV12-3/TRBV12-4 | . | TRBD1 | CASSLDRVAYGYTF | TGTGCCAGCAGCCTGGACAGGGTAGCCTATGGCTACACCTTC
TRBJ1-6 | TRBV10-3 | . | . | CAISERGRNLISPLHF | TGTGCCATCAGTGAGAGAGGCAGGAACCTTATTTCACCCCTCCACTTT
TRBJ2-1 | TRBV2 | few | TRBD2 | CASRNSGGANEQFF | TGTGCCAGCCGAAATAGCGGGGGGGCAAATGAGCAGTTCTTC
TRBJ2-5 | TRBV7-7 | . | . | CASSPGAGGETQYF | TGTGCTAGCAGCCCGGGAGCCGGGGGAGAGACCCAGTACTTC
TRBJ1-3 | TRBV12-3/TRBV12-4 | . | . | CASSLRWTRENTIYF | TGTGCCAGCAGTTTAAGGTGGACGAGGGAAAACACCATATATTTT
TRBJ2-1 | TRBV24-1 | . | TRBD2 | CATSDYTSGGNNEQFF | TGTGCCACCAGTGATTATACTAGCGGGGGGAACAATGAGCAGTTCTTC
TRBJ2-6 | TRBV9 | few | . | CASSAGGRLHSGANVLTF | TGTGCCAGCAGCGCTGGGGGACGGCTCCACTCTGGGGCCAACGTCCTGACTTTC